Listed below are T cell receptor beta chains from one sample, sequenced in a study of T cells in Graves' hyperthyroidism and ophthalmopathy. TCRdb redid the calling of the multiplex PCR reads with MiXCR, one entry per CDR3 protein. The sample lists about 640,000 distinct CDR3 sequences, about 14% occurring once. Sequencing input: blood. The receptor source for this set is a woman between 45 and 65 years old with Graves' ophthalmopathy. Both conserved end residues are part of each CDR3. Not every row has a clone size; where given, it reads once, few, many or a size class.

>TRBV12-3/TRBV12-4|many
CASTPGGDTQYF
>TRBV3-1|many
CASSQVGSDTQYF
>TRBV27|NA
CASSRNPSWANYGYTF
>TRBV7-9|NA
CASSPEGDQPQHF
>TRBV29-1|NA
CSVEHRINTGELFF
>TRBV4-3|many
CASSQRLAGGVNEQFF
>TRBV12-3/TRBV12-4|many
CASSPDSGLNTEAFF
>TRBV15|few
CATSRVRRYNSPLHF
>TRBV20-1|many
CSARQDGPYGYTF
>TRBV7-8|many
CASRGGANTGELFF
>TRBV5-1|few
CASSLGSRDRGLAETQYF
>TRBV7-9|NA
CASSPLAAFSYEQYF
>TRBV28|many
CASRNTGTGVYGYTF
>TRBV27|NA
CASSPGTGGQMDTEAFF
>TRBV2|NA
CASSGSGSARETQYF
>TRBV7-8|many
CASSLSPGQLEGANVLTF
>TRBV6-2/TRBV6-3|many
CASSYVRVREDGYTF
>TRBV11-2|many
CASSLVPLFTSTDTQYF
>TRBV7-3|many
CASSLEQGAVDTQYF
>TRBV24-1|many
CATSPGQQTYNEQFF
>TRBV7-2|many
CASSLEWGGETSYEQYF
>TRBV5-1|many
CASSLASGGYNEQFF
>TRBV28|many
CASSRYGKKAYEQYF
>TRBV7-2|many
CASSSLAQPTDTQYF
>TRBV3-1|many
CASSQFRTSGNTIYF
>TRBV7-8|many
CASSKYSGSADTQYF